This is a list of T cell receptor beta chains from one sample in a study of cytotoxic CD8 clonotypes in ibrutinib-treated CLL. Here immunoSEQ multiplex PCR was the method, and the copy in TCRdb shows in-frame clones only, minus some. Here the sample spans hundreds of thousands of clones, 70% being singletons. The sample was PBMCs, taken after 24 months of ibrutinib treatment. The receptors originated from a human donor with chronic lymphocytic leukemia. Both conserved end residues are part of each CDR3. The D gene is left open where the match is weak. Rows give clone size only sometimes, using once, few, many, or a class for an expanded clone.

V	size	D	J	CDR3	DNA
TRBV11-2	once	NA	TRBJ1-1	CASSLGLMTEAFF	TGTGCCAGCAGCTTAGGTTTGATGACTGAAGCTTTCTTT
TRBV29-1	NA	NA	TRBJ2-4	CSVEALKNIQYF	TGCAGCGTTGAGGCCCTTAAAAACATTCAGTACTTC
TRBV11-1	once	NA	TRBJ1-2	CASSLESENYGYTF	TGTGCCAGCAGCTTAGAATCAGAGAACTATGGCTACACCTTC
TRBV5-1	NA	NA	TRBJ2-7	CASSLGRGSYEQYF	TGCGCCAGCAGCCTGGGACGGGGCTCCTACGAGCAGTACTTC
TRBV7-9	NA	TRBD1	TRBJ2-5	CASSSGTGQETQYF	TGTGCCAGCAGCTCCGGGACAGGGCAGGAGACCCAGTACTTC
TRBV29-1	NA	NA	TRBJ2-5	CSAGPPADQETQYF	TGCAGCGCCGGCCCCCCGGCGGACCAAGAGACCCAGTACTTC
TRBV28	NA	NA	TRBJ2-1	CASYQSYNEQFF	TGTGCCAGCTACCAATCTTACAATGAGCAGTTCTTC
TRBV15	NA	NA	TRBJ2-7	CATSSTGEKYF	TGTGCCACCAGCAGTACGGGAGAGAAGTACTTC
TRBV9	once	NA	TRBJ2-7	CASSVAGYASYEQYF	TGTGCCAGCAGCGTAGCTGGTTACGCCTCCTACGAGCAGTACTTC
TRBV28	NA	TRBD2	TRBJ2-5	CASSPSGRPGETQYF	TGTGCCAGCAGTCCTAGCGGGAGGCCCGGCGAGACCCAGTACTTC
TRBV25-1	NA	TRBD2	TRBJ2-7	CASSGTSGRPYEQYF	TGTGCCAGCAGTGGGACTAGCGGGAGGCCCTACGAGCAGTACTTC
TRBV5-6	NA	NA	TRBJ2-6	CASSLNPGAGANVLTF	TGTGCCAGCAGCTTGAACCCCGGGGCTGGGGCCAACGTCCTGACTTTC
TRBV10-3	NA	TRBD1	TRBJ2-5	CAISESDRGIDTDQYF	TGTGCCATCAGTGAGTCGGACAGGGGGATAGACACGGACCAGTACTTC
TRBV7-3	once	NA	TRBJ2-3	CASSLFGGTTDTQYF	TGTGCCAGCAGCTTGTTTGGGGGGACCACAGATACGCAGTATTTT
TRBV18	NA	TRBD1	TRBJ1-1	CASSQGASTEAFF	TGTGCCAGCTCACAGGGGGCGAGTACTGAAGCTTTCTTT
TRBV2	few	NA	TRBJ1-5	CASRRPNSNQPQHF	TGTGCCAGCAGACGACCGAATAGCAATCAGCCCCAGCATTTT
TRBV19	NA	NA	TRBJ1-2	CASSIEGDYGYTF	TGTGCCAGTAGTATTGAGGGGGACTATGGCTACACCTTC
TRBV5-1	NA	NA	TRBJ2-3	CASSYTSPIADTQYF	TGCGCCAGCAGCTACACCTCCCCTATCGCAGATACGCAGTATTTT
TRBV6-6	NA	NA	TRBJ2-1	CASSYGSGYNEQFF	TGTGCCAGCAGTTACGGCTCCGGTTACAATGAGCAGTTCTTC
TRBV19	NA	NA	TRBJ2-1	CASSMSSYNEQFF	TGTGCCAGTAGTATGAGCAGCTACAATGAGCAGTTCTTC
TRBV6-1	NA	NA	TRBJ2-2	CASSEVLRGELFF	TGTGCCAGCAGTGAAGTCCTAAGGGGGGAGCTGTTTTTT
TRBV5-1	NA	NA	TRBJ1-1	CASSLEGNPTEAFF	TGCGCCAGCAGCTTGGAAGGGAACCCCACTGAAGCTTTCTTT
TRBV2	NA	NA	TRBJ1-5	CASRGAWNQPQHF	TGTGCCAGTCGGGGCGCCTGGAATCAGCCCCAGCATTTT
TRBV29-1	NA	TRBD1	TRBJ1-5	CSVESGGDQPQHF	TGCAGCGTTGAATCAGGGGGCGATCAGCCCCAGCATTTT
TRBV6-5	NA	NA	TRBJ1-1	CASSYSRVTEAFF	TGTGCCAGCAGTTATTCCAGGGTCACTGAAGCTTTCTTT
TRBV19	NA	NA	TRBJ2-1	CASSTLASNEQFF	TGTGCCAGTAGTACACTAGCTAGCAATGAGCAGTTCTTC
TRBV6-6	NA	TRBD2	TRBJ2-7	CASAGGGYEQYF	TGTGCCAGCGCGGGGGGAGGCTACGAGCAGTACTTC
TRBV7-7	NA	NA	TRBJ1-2	CASSPLEGTYGYTF	TGTGCTAGCAGCCCCCTGGAGGGTACCTATGGCTACACCTTC
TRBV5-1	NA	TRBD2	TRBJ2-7	CASSLGKTSGRPYEQYF	TGCGCCAGCAGCTTGGGCAAGACTAGCGGGAGGCCCTACGAGCAGTACTTC
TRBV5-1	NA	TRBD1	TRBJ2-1	CASSQGGQHNEQFF	TGCGCCAGCAGCCAAGGGGGACAGCACAATGAGCAGTTCTTC
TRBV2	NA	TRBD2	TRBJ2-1	CASSAGRAYNEQFF	TGTGCCAGCAGTGCCGGGAGGGCCTACAATGAGCAGTTCTTC
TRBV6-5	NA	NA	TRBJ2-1	CASSPLGASYNEQFF	TGTGCCAGCAGCCCCCTAGGGGCTTCCTACAATGAGCAGTTCTTC
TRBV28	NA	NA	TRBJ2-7	CASGSPYEQYF	TGTGCCAGCGGGAGCCCCTACGAGCAGTACTTC
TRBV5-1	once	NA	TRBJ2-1	CASKGTPSLEQFF	TGCGCCAGCAAGGGGACCCCTAGCCTCGAGCAGTTCTTC
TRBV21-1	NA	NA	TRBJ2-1	CASSKALLAVNEQFF	TGTGCCAGCAGCAAAGCGCTCCTAGCTGTGAATGAGCAGTTCTTC
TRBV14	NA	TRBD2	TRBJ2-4	CASSQDVPLAGIDIQYF	TGTGCCAGCAGCCAAGATGTCCCCCTAGCGGGTATAGACATTCAGTACTTC
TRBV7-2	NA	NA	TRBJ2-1	CASSFSGYEQFF	TGTGCCAGCAGCTTTTCCGGGTATGAGCAGTTCTTC
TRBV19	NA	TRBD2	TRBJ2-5	CASSPGTIEETQYF	TGTGCCAGTAGTCCCGGGACTATAGAAGAGACCCAGTACTTC
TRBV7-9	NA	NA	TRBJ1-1	CASSLVWEVGGAFF	TGTGCCAGCAGCTTAGTGTGGGAGGTCGGAGGAGCTTTCTTT
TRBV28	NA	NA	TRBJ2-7	CASSPPRGSESYEQYF	TGTGCCAGCAGTCCGCCACGGGGGTCGGAATCCTACGAGCAGTACTTC
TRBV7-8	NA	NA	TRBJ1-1	CASSFAHGANTEAFF	TGCGCCAGCAGCTTCGCGCACGGAGCGAACACTGAAGCTTTCTTT
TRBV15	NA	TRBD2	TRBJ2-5	CATSPRSGSQETQYF	TGTGCCACCAGCCCTCGGAGCGGGAGCCAAGAGACCCAGTACTTC
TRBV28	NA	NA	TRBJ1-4	CASSLQREKLFF	TGTGCCAGCAGTTTACAACGGGAAAAACTGTTTTTT
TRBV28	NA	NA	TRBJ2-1	CASSLSAEQFF	TGTGCCAGCAGTTTAAGCGCTGAGCAGTTCTTC
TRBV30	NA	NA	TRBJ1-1	CAWSVQGLNTEAFF	TGTGCCTGGAGTGTACAGGGACTGAACACTGAAGCTTTCTTT
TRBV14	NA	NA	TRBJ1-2	CASSQLLEQGSGTF	TGTGCCAGCAGCCAACTCTTAGAACAGGGAAGCGGCACCTTC
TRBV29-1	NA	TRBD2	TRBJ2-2	CSVGTRSTGELFF	TGCAGCGTCGGGACTAGATCCACCGGGGAGCTGTTTTTT
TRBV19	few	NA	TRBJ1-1	CASSTDKNTEAFF	TGTGCCAGTAGTACAGACAAGAACACTGAAGCTTTCTTT
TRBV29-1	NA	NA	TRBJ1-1	CSVADTEAFF	TGCAGCGTTGCGGACACTGAAGCTTTCTTT
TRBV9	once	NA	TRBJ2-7	CASSPSGRGETAYEQYF	TGTGCCAGCAGCCCAAGCGGGCGGGGCGAAACCGCGTACGAGCAGTACTTC
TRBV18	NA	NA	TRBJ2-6	CASSETDRYSGANVLTF	TGTGCCAGCTCAGAGACCGACCGATACTCTGGGGCCAACGTCCTGACTTTC
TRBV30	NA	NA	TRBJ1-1	CAWSLQTEAFF	TGTGCCTGGAGTCTCCAGACTGAAGCTTTCTTT
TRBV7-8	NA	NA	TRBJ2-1	CASSLGGDEQFF	TGTGCCAGCAGCTTAGGGGGAGATGAGCAGTTCTTC
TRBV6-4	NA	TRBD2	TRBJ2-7	CAPVSSGYEQYF	TGTGCCCCAGTATCTAGCGGTTACGAGCAGTACTTC